The 30 T cell receptor beta chains presented below share a single source sample, sequenced in a study of human T cells and chemical hapten exposure. Time point denoted: patch test 1, 2 weeks after DPC sensitization. Treatment specified: therapeutic diphenylcyclopropenone sensitization with weekly scalp DPC. TCRdb re-called the RACE reads with MiXCR, one entry per CDR3 protein. The sample shows approximately 110,000 distinct CDR3 sequences, approximately 11% of them seen only once. Sequenced material: whole blood, taken in connection with sensitization to the hapten diphenylcyclopropenone (DPC). These receptors all stem from a woman aged 40-49 years with alopecia areata. Some clones in this sample may be carry-over from other donors' samples.

The V call is TRBV5-1, the J call TRBJ2-1; D gene ambiguous. The germline V and J ends were trimmed by 4 bases and 2 bases, with 16 bases remaining between them. Germline CDR1 reads SGHRS; CDR2 reads YFSETQ. The CDR3 runs 16 residues. The CDR3 sequence: CASSPTLSRPYNEQFF. The DNA of the CDR3 is TGCGCCAGCAGCCCGACTCTTTCCCGCCCCTACAATGAGCAGTTCTTC. Supplemented by reference TRBV5-1 and TRBJ2-1, the full variable domain reads KAGVTQTPRYLIKTRGQQVTLSCSPISGHRSVSWYQQTPGQGLQFLFEYFSETQRNKGNFPGRFSGRQFSNSRSEMNVSTLELGDSALYLCASSPTLSRPYNEQFFGPGTRLTVL.

This clonotype was counted at least ten times. The chain employs TRBV6-1 and TRBJ2-2, with a weak D call TRBD2 (7 bases). With 3 bases removed from V and 5 bases from J, the gap between germline ends came to 13 bases. The length of the CDR3 is 15 residues. Germline-derived CDR1 and CDR2 are MNHNS and SASEGT. CDR3 residues: CASSDRRGRTGELFF. The DNA for the CDR3 is TGTGCCAGCAGTGATAGGCGGGGGCGAACCGGGGAGCTGTTTTTT.

This clonotype was seen only a few times. The rearrangement uses TRBV19 and TRBJ2-2, with D unresolved. Between the trimmed V and J ends, which lost 11 bases and 5 bases, there was a span of 12 bases. The CDR3 spans 12 residues. Per germline, CDR1 LNHDA and CDR2 SQIVND (reference sequence). The CDR3 nucleotides are TGTGCCGCGAGCCAAGGGACCGGGGAGCTGTTTTTT. Translated, it gives CAASQGTGELFF.

At least ten counts were recorded for this clonotype. The V and J genes are TRBV6-2 or TRBV6-3 and TRBJ1-1; 8 bases are shared with TRBD1. This CDR3 is 14 amino acids long. The V segment lost 5 bases and the J segment 14 bases; nucleotides outside the gene matches: 16. The V gene's germline CDR1 is MNHEY and CDR2 SVGEGT. CDR3 sequence: CASSRAAGTGFLFF. The CDR3 DNA reads TGTGCCAGCAGTCGAGCGGCCGGGACAGGCTTCCTCTTCTTT.

J is TRBJ1-5 and V is TRBV20-1; D is unresolved. Germline assignment: CDR1 DFQATT and CDR2 SNEGSKA (reference sequence). This CDR3 is built from 12 residues. V was pared by 3 bases and J by 11 bases, with 14 bases between. In DNA form, the CDR3 reads TGCAGTGCTAGTCGAACGGGGTCAGCCCAGCATTTT. The encoded protein is CSASRTGSAQHF.

In its sample, this clonotype was seen many times. The chain recombines TRBV10-3 with TRBJ2-1, with D unresolved. This CDR3 is 14 amino acids long. Germline V lookup: CDR1 ENHRY, CDR2 SYGVKD. Trimming took 3 bases from V and 5 from J, leaving 11 bases between them. The DNA for the CDR3 is TGTGCCATCAGTGATCGGAGCAAAGACAATGAGCAGTTCTTC. Its translation is CAISDRSKDNEQFF.

This clonotype occurred a few times. J is TRBJ2-3 and V is TRBV7-2; no firm D call. In germline, CDR1 is SGHTA, CDR2 FQGNSA. Trimming took off 4 bases at V and 5 bases at J, with 4 bases between the two ends. The CDR3 extends over 11 amino acids. The CDR3 here is CASSSLDTQYF. CDR3 sequence (DNA): TGTGCCAGCAGCTCCCTAGATACGCAGTATTTT.

At least ten counts were recorded for this clonotype. This chain connects TRBV10-3 to TRBJ2-7; TRBD1 matches 11 bases. The CDR3 has 14 residues. V gave up 4 bases and J gave up 3 bases; unmatched junction bases: 2. Germline V lookup: CDR1 ENHRY, CDR2 SYGVKD. Here the CDR3 DNA reads TGTGCCATCAGTGCCGGGACAGGGGGCTACGAGCAGTACTTC. It encodes CAISAGTGGYEQYF.

This clonotype was counted many times. The V call is TRBV10-3, the J call TRBJ1-2, with D possibly TRBD1 on 6 matching bases. There are 13 residues in the CDR3. Trimming removed 5 bases from V and 3 bases from J, with 10 bases in between. Per the germline V gene, CDR1 is ENHRY and CDR2 is SYGVKD. In DNA form, the CDR3 reads TGTGCCATCAGTTCACAGGGCGACTATGGCTACACCTTC. Amino acid sequence: CAISSQGDYGYTF.

This clonotype was counted at least ten times. The chain has TRBV7-9 and TRBJ1-4, with D uncertain. Germline CDR1 reads SEHNR; CDR2 reads FQNEAQ (reference sequence). V shed 0 bases and J shed 3 bases, with 14 bases lying between them. This CDR3 has 17 amino acids. CDR3 amino acids: CASSLAAPWAANEKLFF. The CDR3 DNA follows: TGTGCCAGCAGCTTAGCCGCCCCGTGGGCCGCTAATGAAAAACTGTTTTTT.

The table lists this clonotype with many counts. The chain recombines TRBV20-1 with TRBJ2-4; 12 bases agree with TRBD2. The CDR3 loop spans 15 amino acids. Germline-derived CDR1 and CDR2 are DFQATT and SNEGSKA (reference sequence). Trimming cost V 3 bases and J 6 bases; bases outside gene matches: 6. The CDR3 sequence is CSARTSGRGVNIQYF. The CDR3 DNA follows: TGCAGTGCTAGGACTAGCGGGAGAGGGGTAAACATTCAGTACTTC.

The V call is TRBV5-4, the J call TRBJ1-1, with a weak D call TRBD1 (5 bases). CDR1 and CDR2 from the germline V gene are SGHNT and YYREEE (reference sequence). CDR3 length: 14 residues. Trimming removed 4 bases at V and 1 base at J, with 11 bases between. CDR3 coding DNA: TGTGCCAGCAGCGGGGCCCGGAAGAACACTGAAGCTTTCTTT. Its protein is CASSGARKNTEAFF.

This clonotype was seen ten or more times. The rearrangement uses TRBV9 and TRBJ1-1; 7 positions agree with TRBD1. CDR3 length: 14 residues. Germline V lookup: CDR1 SGDLS, CDR2 YYNGEE. The ends lost 0 bases at V and 7 bases at J; junction bases unmatched: 6. The CDR3 coding sequence is TGTGCCAGCAGCGTAGTAGGGGGCCAGGGTGAAGCTTTCTTT. The encoded protein is CASSVVGGQGEAFF.

This clonotype was found many times. This chain joins TRBV6-2 or TRBV6-3 and TRBJ2-7; D is unresolved. CDR1 is MNHEY, CDR2 SVGEGT, per germline. The CDR3 spans 13 residues. With 7 bases removed from V and 2 bases from J, the gap between germline ends came to 12 bases. CDR3 nucleotides: TGTGCCAGCACCCAGACTGGTACCTACGAGCAGTACTTC. The encoded protein is CASTQTGTYEQYF.

The rearrangement links TRBV7-6 to TRBJ2-1; possibly TRBD1 for D (6 bases). The germline V gene has CDR1 SGHVS and CDR2 FNYEAQ. The CDR3 spans 17 residues. V was clipped by 1 base and J by 0 bases, with 13 bases between them. As DNA, the CDR3 is TGTGCCAGCAGCTTAGACAGGGCTCCCAACTCCTACAATGAGCAGTTCTTC. This translates into CASSLDRAPNSYNEQFF.

This chain uses TRBV12-3 or TRBV12-4 with TRBJ2-3; D is unresolved. This CDR3 contains 16 residues. Trimming took off 10 bases at V and 4 bases at J, with 24 bases between the two ends. The CDR3 loop is CATSGLTVTPPDTQYF. CDR3 bases: TGTGCCACCTCGGGCCTAACAGTTACCCCCCCAGATACGCAGTATTTT.

At least ten counts were recorded for this clonotype. The CDR3 sequence: CAAGQGAGYGYTF. CDR3 coding DNA: TGTGCCGCCGGACAGGGGGCTGGGTATGGCTACACCTTC. The V call is TRBV10-3, the J call TRBJ1-2; TRBD1 matches at 11 bases. This CDR3 has 13 amino acids. J was trimmed by 5 bases and V by 11 bases; bases with no gene match: 7. CDR1 ENHRY and CDR2 SYGVKD come from the germline V gene.

J is TRBJ2-7 and V is TRBV5-1; 7 bases agree with TRBD1. The junction had 13 bases not matched to a gene; V was cut back by 0 bases and J by 7 bases. CDR1 SGHRS and CDR2 YFSETQ come from the germline V gene. This CDR3 has 16 amino acids. This CDR3 is CASSLGHEGARREQYF. For the CDR3, the DNA is TGCGCCAGCAGCTTGGGTCATGAGGGGGCGCGTCGGGAGCAGTACTTC.

The chain recombines TRBV10-3 with TRBJ1-2, with D unresolved. Deletions cut 0 bases from V and 5 bases from J, with 7 bases between. The CDR3 covers 13 residues. Per the germline V gene, CDR1 is ENHRY and CDR2 is SYGVKD. The CDR3 loop is CAISESGLYGYTF. Written as DNA, the CDR3 is TGTGCCATCAGTGAGTCGGGCCTGTATGGCTACACCTTC.

The sample holds a few counts of this clonotype. The genes are TRBV19 and TRBJ2-3; TRBD1 aligns across 10 bases. The germline V gene encodes CDR1 LNHDA and CDR2 SQIVND (reference sequence). Unmatched junction bases numbered 8, after V lost 3 bases and J lost 5 bases. The CDR3 is made up of 16 amino acids. The CDR3 bases are TGTGCCAGTAGTATGGGACAGGGGCGGTCTGGAGATACGCAGTATTTT. Translation: CASSMGQGRSGDTQYF.

This clonotype was seen many times. The V and J genes are TRBV5-6 and TRBJ1-1; D not certain. This CDR3 comprises 14 residues. V was shortened by 4 bases and J by 5 bases, with 15 bases between the two germline ends. The germline V gene has CDR1 SGHDT and CDR2 YYEEEE. The CDR3 coding sequence is TGTGCCAGCAGCGTGGAAGTCGGTAGGACTGAAGCTTTCTTT. This encodes CASSVEVGRTEAFF.

The chain combines TRBV25-1 with TRBJ2-4; D is unresolved. Germline CDR1 MGHDK, CDR2 SYGVNS. The CDR3 covers 11 residues. The V gene lost 7 bases and the J gene lost 9 bases, with 10 bases spanning the gap. The CDR3: CASTGLGIQYF. The CDR3 DNA reads as TGTGCCAGCACCGGCTTGGGCATTCAGTACTTC.

This clonotype was seen many times. The chain has TRBV11-3 and TRBJ2-2; TRBD1 aligns across 8 bases. This CDR3 contains 16 residues. Trimming cost V 5 bases and J 5 bases; bases outside gene matches: 10. Germline CDR1 SGHNT, CDR2 YENEEA. The CDR3 bases are TGTGCCAGCAGCCCCTCGACAGGGGCGGGGACCGGGGAGCTGTTTTTT. Amino acids: CASSPSTGAGTGELFF.

This sequence joins TRBV12-3 or TRBV12-4 and TRBJ1-2, with D perhaps matching TRBD1 (5 bases). Trimming took off 4 bases at V and 4 bases at J, with 7 bases between the two ends. CDR3 length equals 12 residues. The CDR3 reads CASSSGSYGYTF. DNA for the CDR3: TGTGCCAGCAGTTCAGGGAGCTATGGCTACACCTTC.

This clonotype was counted between two and nine times. The V gene is TRBV7-2, the J gene TRBJ1-2; D uncertain. Per the germline V gene, CDR1 is SGHTA and CDR2 is FQGNSA. The CDR3 consists of 15 residues. The V gene lost 5 bases and the J gene lost 8 bases, with 21 bases spanning the gap. CDR3 nucleotides: TGTGCCAGCAGCCATAGAACGGACCTAAACCGGGGCTACACCTTC. It encodes CASSHRTDLNRGYTF.

This clonotype was observed many times. The chain carries TRBV25-1 and TRBJ2-7, with 8 nucleotides matching TRBD1. This CDR3 spans 14 amino acids. Looked up from germline, CDR1 is MGHDK and CDR2 is SYGVNS. Trimming took 4 bases from V and 2 from J; bases not matched to a gene: 4. The CDR3 coding sequence is TGTGCCAGCAGTGCCGGGACAGGCCCCTACGAGCAGTACTTC. Its protein is CASSAGTGPYEQYF.

In this sample, this clonotype turned up a few times. The chain employs TRBV2 and TRBJ1-5; D gene ambiguous. This CDR3 is built from 15 residues. Trimming pared 0 bases from V and 3 bases from J, leaving 9 bases between. Germline V gives CDR1 SNHLY, CDR2 FYNNEI. CDR3 in amino acids: CASSEAVGFNQPQHF. The CDR3 nucleotides are TGTGCCAGCAGTGAAGCCGTGGGCTTCAATCAGCCCCAGCATTTT.

This clonotype has only a few counts. The rearrangement uses TRBV3-1 and TRBJ2-5, with 9 bases aligning to TRBD2. The CDR3 is 16 amino acids. From germline, CDR1 is LGHDT and CDR2 YNNKEL (reference sequence). The V segment lost 4 bases and the J segment 1 base; nucleotides outside the gene matches: 7. The CDR3 coding sequence is TGTGCCAGCAGCCGAGAAAGCGGGAGGCCCCAAGAGACCCAGTACTTC. Residues: CASSRESGRPQETQYF.

The CDR3 protein is CASSNQQNTEAFF. In nucleotides, the CDR3 is TGTGCCAGCTCAAACCAGCAGAACACTGAAGCTTTCTTT. V gene TRBV18 combines with J gene TRBJ1-1; D gene uncertain. Looked up from germline, CDR1 is KGHSH and CDR2 is LQKENI. V lost 5 bases and J lost 1, with 8 bases in between. The CDR3 is 13 residues long.

This sequence joins TRBV7-9 and TRBJ1-3; D uncertain. This CDR3 region has 16 residues. Between the trimmed V and J ends, which lost 4 bases and 5 bases, there was a span of 18 bases. CDR1 is SEHNR, CDR2 FQNEAQ, per germline (reference sequence). The CDR3 coding sequence is TGTGCCAGCAGCTCAGAGACCCGTCCCCAGAGAAACACCATATATTTT. Encoded protein: CASSSETRPQRNTIYF.